This T cell receptor (beta chain) was identified in a study of T-cell reconstitution after alpha-beta-depleted transplantation in children. It was with unique molecular identifiers that the TCRbeta library was prepared. MiXCR, run by TCRdb on the PCR reads, gives a single entry per CDR3 protein. The profile shows 350,000 to 450,000 distinct CDR3 sequences, about an eighth of them singletons. V was pared by 3 bases and J by 1 base, with 8 bases between. The CDR3 has 14 amino acids. The chain combines TRBV12-3 or TRBV12-4 with TRBJ2-3; D not certain. The source is a human donor who donated a stem cell graft to a child with Fanconi anemia. This material consisted of PBMCs, taken from the stem cell graft. CDR3 residues: CASSFRQGTDTQYF. CDR3 bases: TGTGCCAGCAGTTTTCGGCAGGGCACAGATACGCAGTATTTT.